One and the same sample provided the 2 T cell receptor beta chains below, sequenced in a study of TIL therapy for anti-PD-1-resistant metastatic lung cancer. This sample's time point: pre-treatment sample, taken before nivolumab and TIL therapy. Sequencing used immunoSEQ v3. Libraries were prepared by immunoSEQ multiplex PCR; TCRdb keeps only in-frame clonotypes and omits some of them. This repertoire shows 30,000 to 45,000 clones, roughly 80% found once; its top ten account for 4.5% to 7%. Here the sequenced sample was blood, taken at baseline. The receptors originated from a person between 30 and 79 years old with non-small cell lung cancer.

This chain joins TRBV28 and TRBJ1-5; D uncertain. The CDR3 length is 15 residues. The V gene lost 4 bases and the J gene lost 2 bases, with 12 bases spanning the gap. The germline gives CDR1 MDHEN, CDR2 SYDVKM. The DNA of the CDR3 is TGTGCCAGCAGTTATGGATCTATGGGCAATCAGCCCCAGCATTTT. The encoded protein is CASSYGSMGNQPQHF.

This chain links TRBV27 with TRBJ2-5; 12 nucleotides match TRBD2. J gave up 1 base and V 5 bases, and 5 bases lay outside the gene matches. This CDR3 has 16 residues. Germline V gene data show CDR1 as MNHEY and CDR2 as SMNVEV (reference sequence). The CDR3 sequence: CASSRGTSGFQETQYF. The CDR3 nucleotides are TGTGCCAGCAGTCGGGGGACTAGCGGGTTCCAAGAGACCCAGTACTTC.